The sequence of this T cell receptor (beta chain) was determined in a study of OX40 agonist ivuxolimab in advanced cancers. The germline V gene encodes CDR1 GTSNPN and CDR2 SVGIG (reference sequence). The junction had 10 bases not matched to a gene; V was cut back by 5 bases and J by 7 bases. This CDR3 is built from 14 residues. The protocol was immunoSEQ multiplex PCR, while the TCRdb copy is restricted to in-frame clones and leaves out a portion. Seen here are tens of thousands of clones, over 75% observed once, and the top ten hold 0.65% to 0.9%. The TCR was taken from an adult with an advanced solid tumor such as melanoma, head and neck, liver or kidney cancer. Sequenced here: CD4+ or CD8+ T cells sorted from blood, sampled in a trial of the OX40 agonist ivuxolimab. The chain has TRBV30 and TRBJ2-2, with 7 bases identical to TRBD1. The CDR3, as DNA: TGTGCCTGGCAGACAGGGATTCGCTACGGGGAGCTGTTTTTT. It translates to CAWQTGIRYGELFF.